The T cell receptor (beta chain) described here comes from a study of cytomegalovirus exposure and HLA in healthy donors. Study-level findings and limits: Segments of the TCR beta V type were, in most cases, productive about 90% or about 30% of the time in an earlier analysis. The authors listed around 150 TCR beta chains as cytomegalovirus-associated. Sequencing depth roughly uniform across donors was assumed in presence/absence analyses. Reported performance of the classifier showed diagnosis of cytomegalovirus status with high specificity and sensitivity.

A multiplex PCR was run with 60 Vbeta primers and 13 Jbeta primers. Libraries were prepared by immunoSEQ multiplex PCR; TCRdb keeps only in-frame clonotypes and omits some of them. This sample yields about 42,000 clones, of which 50% are seen a single time; around an eighth belongs to the top ten. This clone was observed a few times. The antigen is unknown. The TCR was taken from a human donor in good health. Sequences were obtained from PBMCs.

CDR3 amino acids: CASSFRITDTQYF. The DNA of the CDR3 is TGTGCCAGCAGCTTCAGGATCACAGATACGCAGTATTTT. The chain couples TRBV7-2 to TRBJ2-3; D unresolved. The V gene's germline CDR1 is SGHTA and CDR2 FQGNSA. The CDR3 contains 13 residues. Trimming stripped 3 bases from V and 2 bases from J, with 6 bases between.